The T cell receptor beta chain under discussion was sequenced for a study of T cells in Graves' hyperthyroidism and ophthalmopathy (dated by TCRdb to about 2019). Regarding the study in general: Peripheral blood was collected at initial diagnosis, before any treatment. To identify distinguishing TCR V-J signatures, a discovery cohort of roughly 100 patients was used, comprising roughly 45 with Graves' ophthalmopathy and roughly 60 with stable Graves' hyperthyroidism. Whether ophthalmopathy could be predicted prospectively was tested in an independent validation cohort made up of under 20 hyperthyroidism patients plus 17 patients who later progressed to ophthalmopathy. The 95 to 100 discovery patients were randomly divided into training and test sets at a 7:3 ratio. In addition, the study compared T-cell repertoires in thyroid tissue and in blood from five or six Graves' hyperthyroidism patients. Following sampling, methimazole starting at 30 mg daily was given to hyperthyroidism patients, and high-dose intravenous methylprednisolone was given to ophthalmopathy patients. The paper describes TCR Vbeta CDR3 sequencing of 135 peripheral blood samples, made up of 43 ophthalmopathy patients, around 78 hyperthyroidism patients and 17 progressor patients. Results and caveats for the whole study, not just this receptor: During validation, the model predicted progression to ophthalmopathy a median of about 6.5 months ahead of onset, with around 71% sensitivity and about 72% specificity. In cross-validation, a model built on a 13 V-J signature told ophthalmopathy apart from stable hyperthyroidism with roughly 87% sensitivity and about 81% specificity, and in testing the same model reached 80%/75%. Sample size was not statistically predetermined, and investigators were not blinded to group allocation. Most expanded thyroid clonotypes (frequency above 0.001) were also found in blood, which suggests that blood repertoires may mirror thyroid immune responses.

Concerning this clonotype itself: What antigen it recognizes has not been identified. A much larger clone sits a single nucleotide away, making a read error possible.

Moderately to severely active disease, a Clinical Activity Score of at least 3, a NOSPECS grade of at least 4, and a duration under 3 months were present in ophthalmopathy patients. Any patient with an uncontrolled infection, another autoimmune disease, pregnancy or lactation was excluded. Diagnoses were established on the basis of clinical symptoms, serum thyroxine and TRAb, thyroid ultrasound, and orbital computed tomography. PBMCs were separated from over 9 ml of fresh peripheral blood using Ficoll-Paque density gradient centrifugation. Trizol reagent was used to extract total RNA, and RNA quality was then checked on an Agilent 2100 Bioanalyzer. TCR beta CDR3 regions were amplified from RNA transcripts. A first-round RT-PCR of the TCR CDR3 used the HTBI primer set with the Qiagen OneStep RT-PCR kit. Libraries were constructed in a second round of multiplex PCR, after which size selection and purification were performed. Paired-end sequencing of the libraries was performed with 100 bp reads on an Illumina HiSeq2000. Per the original workflow: SOAPnuke was used to process the raw data, throwing out any read that contained adapters or uncalled bases, had a mean Phred below 15, or lacked an exact constant-primer or identifier match. High-quality paired reads were merged with COPE v1.2.5, and unique nucleotide sequences were defined as clonotypes. MiTCR v1.1 was used to align the clonotypes against IMGT TRBV, TRBD and TRBJ reference segments. The analysis included only V-J combinations with a frequency above 0.0001, which together covered approximately 99% of the repertoires. The TCS score was defined as F50 (clonal expansion) divided by E x V (chaos), with BLOSUM62-based TCRdist calculated between CDR3 peptides within each V-J. Welch's t-statistics and random forest reduced around 520 V-J features to around 14, which were used in a naive Bayes classifier (R e1071). TCRdb's own reprocessing of the public reads used fastp at Q25 and MiXCR and kept productive beta chains. Each record represents a unique CDR3 protein, reported with the most common genes and DNA among its rows. It is TCRdb's table, rather than the study itself, that gives the V and J calls and clone size. This sample holds about 640,000 distinct CDR3 sequences; roughly 15% were observed only once. Around an eighth of the sample rests with the top ten.

The TCR comes from a woman aged 50 to 60 with Graves' ophthalmopathy. The sample comprised blood.

The DNA sequence is given as TGTGCCAGCAGCCACGGGACTAGCGGGAACACCAGGGAGCTGTTTTTT. The translation is CASSHGTSGNTRELFF. The sequence joins TRBV3-2 to TRBJ2-2; the table calls TRBD2, which could not be checked here. TRBV3-2 is labeled a pseudogene. The CDR3 goes from the cysteine to the phenylalanine over 16 residues. The sequence is cut down to CDR3 DNA, 48 bases in frame from base 1.